The 23 T cell receptor beta chains listed next were all sequenced from one sample in a study of T cell responses to AZD1222 COVID-19 vaccine. Sequencing used immunoSEQ multiplex PCR; TCRdb keeps in-frame clones, though not all of them. In the table there are 150,000 to 200,000 clones, approximately 89% of which are singletons. The sample in question was peripheral blood, obtained 28 days after the second AZD1222 dose. Source of these receptors: an adult who received the AZD1222 COVID-19 vaccine.

This chain links TRBV30 with TRBJ2-2; 7 bases match TRBD1. CDR1 is GTSNPN, CDR2 SVGIG, per germline (reference sequence). This CDR3 has 15 residues. Germline trimming cut 1 base from V and 3 bases from J; bases unmatched to any gene: 5. The CDR3 is CAWSDTGVYTGELFF. The CDR3 bases are TGTGCCTGGAGTGACACAGGGGTCTACACCGGGGAGCTGTTTTTT.

In this sample, this clone turned up once. J is TRBJ2-7 and V is TRBV6-2 or TRBV6-3; 7 bases are a match to TRBD2. Germline V lookup: CDR1 MNHEY, CDR2 SVGEGT. The V gene end was trimmed by 0 bases and the J gene end by 4 bases; junction bases not matched to a gene: 6. The CDR3 covers 15 residues. As DNA, the CDR3 is TGTGCCAGCAGTTACTCGTTGCGCGGGGGTTACGAGCAGTACTTC. Translated, it gives CASSYSLRGGYEQYF.

The chain employs TRBV20-1 and TRBJ2-3, with unresolved D. Per germline, CDR1 DFQATT and CDR2 SNEGSKA (reference sequence). The CDR3 runs to 11 residues. Trimming removed 5 bases at V and 5 bases at J, with 8 bases between. The chain's CDR3 is CSAPDLDTQYF. The CDR3 nucleotides are TGCAGTGCTCCCGACTTAGATACGCAGTATTTT.

This clone has only a few counts. The V call is TRBV7-3, the J call TRBJ1-1; D remains unclear. The CDR3 extends over 17 amino acids. The V gene's germline CDR1 is SGHTA and CDR2 FQGTGA. V was trimmed by 2 bases and J by 8 bases, leaving 24 bases between them. CDR3 DNA: TGTGCCAGCAGCTTACACCCCCGGACCCTCGCAAGCGGCGAAGCTTTCTTT. Translated: CASSLHPRTLASGEAFF. Full variable domain (outside the CDR3, taken from reference TRBV7-3 and TRBJ1-1): GAGVSQTPSNKVTEKGKYVELRCDPISGHTALYWYRQSLGQGPEFLIYFQGTGAADDSGLPNDRFFAVRPEGSVSTLKIQRTERGDSAVYLCASSLHPRTLASGEAFFGQGTRLTVV.

This chain links TRBV6-1 with TRBJ2-2; D might be TRBD2 (6 bases). Trimming shortened V by 4 bases and J by 4 bases, and 16 bases separated the two germline ends. The CDR3 has 16 residues. Germline lookup yields CDR1 MNHNS and CDR2 SASEGT. CDR3 protein: CASSAGVWGSTGELFF. Here the CDR3 DNA reads TGTGCCAGCAGTGCGGGGGTCTGGGGGAGCACCGGGGAGCTGTTTTTT.

This sequence joins TRBV7-3 and TRBJ2-1; possibly TRBD1 for D (8 bases). This CDR3 contains 16 residues. The V gene lost 4 bases and the J gene lost 8 bases, with 21 bases spanning the gap. Germline V gene lookup returns CDR1 SGHTA and CDR2 FQGTGA. The CDR3 loop is CASSSGRSDRADEQFF. CDR3 in DNA: TGTGCCAGCAGCTCCGGGAGGTCGGACAGGGCCGATGAGCAGTTCTTC.

The chain carries TRBV7-9 and TRBJ2-7; D is ambiguous. Trimming shortened V by 5 bases and J by 6 bases, and 17 bases separated the two germline ends. Germline V gene data show CDR1 as SEHNR and CDR2 as FQNEAQ (reference sequence). The CDR3 spans 14 residues. The CDR3 sequence: CASSPPADPPEQYF. The CDR3 nucleotides read TGTGCCAGCAGCCCACCGGCAGACCCTCCCGAGCAGTACTTC.

This clone occurred a few times. The chain's CDR3 is CASSPPGGDYYEQYF. The CDR3 region has the DNA TGTGCCAGCTCACCACCGGGAGGGGACTACTACGAGCAGTACTTC. The chain employs TRBV18 and TRBJ2-7; 7 bases line up with TRBD2. CDR1 and CDR2 from the germline V gene are KGHSH and LQKENI. This CDR3 has 15 residues. Trimming at V came to 0 bases and at J to 3 bases, leaving 5 bases not matched to a gene.

The V and J genes are TRBV18 and TRBJ1-1; D is unresolved. The length of the CDR3 is 12 residues. Trimming pared 1 base from V and 6 bases from J, leaving 6 bases between. Germline V lookup: CDR1 KGHSH, CDR2 LQKENI. The CDR3 sequence: CASSPLIPEAFF. Here the CDR3 DNA reads TGTGCCAGCTCACCACTCATCCCTGAAGCTTTCTTT.

The chain has TRBV11-2 and TRBJ2-7, with TRBD1 matching over 10 bases. There are 15 residues in the CDR3. Looked up from germline, CDR1 is SGHAT and CDR2 is FQNNGV. J lost 4 bases, V lost 6 bases, and 9 bases had no gene match. The CDR3 loop is CASSQRQGAVYEQYF. DNA for the CDR3: TGTGCCAGCAGTCAGAGACAGGGGGCGGTTTACGAGCAGTACTTC.

The V and J genes are TRBV4-3 and TRBJ1-2, with 10 bases lining up with TRBD1. V gave up 3 bases and J gave up 5 bases; unmatched junction bases: 9. The CDR3 runs 16 residues. CDR1 LGHNA and CDR2 YSLEER come from the germline V gene. For the CDR3, the DNA is TGCGCCAGCAGCCACGAAAGACAGGGGGCGAGGTATGGCTACACCTTC. Amino acid sequence: CASSHERQGARYGYTF.

The chain is built from TRBV3-1 (or the pseudogene TRBV3-2) and TRBJ1-1; 7 bases are shared with TRBD1. V dropped 0 bases and J dropped 4; count of bases not matched to a gene: 8. Germline values: CDR1 LGHDT, CDR2 YNNKEL (reference sequence). The CDR3 covers 16 residues. The CDR3 loop is CASSQDVTDRSTEAFF. CDR3 DNA sequence: TGTGCCAGCAGCCAAGACGTGACGGACAGGAGCACTGAAGCTTTCTTT.

The chain links TRBV6-6 to TRBJ2-7; 9 positions match TRBD2. Trimming took 3 bases from V and 5 from J; bases not matched to a gene: 5. Per the germline V gene, CDR1 is MNHNY and CDR2 is SVGAGI (reference sequence). This CDR3 spans 14 amino acids. CDR3 region: CASSYGTSSDEQYF. The CDR3 nucleotides are TGTGCCAGCAGTTATGGGACTAGCAGCGACGAGCAGTACTTC.

The rearrangement links TRBV5-1 to TRBJ2-7; no firm D call. Trimming pared 7 bases from V and 1 base from J, leaving 9 bases between. CDR1 is SGHRS and CDR2 is YFSETQ in the germline V gene. The CDR3 consists of 12 residues. The CDR3 region has the DNA TGCGCCAGCTCCCAAGGGTCCTACGAGCAGTACTTC. Translating it yields CASSQGSYEQYF.

The chain's CDR3 is CASSQAPTSGYEQYF. In nucleotides, the CDR3 is TGCGCCAGCAGCCAAGCCCCAACTAGCGGGTACGAGCAGTACTTC. This chain joins TRBV4-1 and TRBJ2-7; TRBD2 agrees at 9 bases. The CDR3 is 15 residues long. Trimming removed 1 base from V and 4 bases from J; junction bases left unmatched: 5. Looked up from germline, CDR1 is MGHRA and CDR2 is YSYEKL.

In this sample, this clone turned up once. The genes are TRBV15 and TRBJ2-3, with a weak D call TRBD2 (7 bases). CDR1 is LNHNV, CDR2 YYDKDF, per germline (reference sequence). Trimming shortened V by 3 bases and J by 2 bases, and 12 bases separated the two germline ends. This CDR3 has 15 amino acids. The CDR3 sequence is CATSRGRGATDTQYF. The DNA for the CDR3 is TGTGCCACCAGCAGGGGGAGGGGGGCCACAGATACGCAGTATTTT.

The V gene is TRBV18, the J gene TRBJ1-1, with 7 bases lining up with TRBD1. Per the germline V gene, CDR1 is KGHSH and CDR2 is LQKENI. The CDR3 is 16 residues long. Germline trimming cut 6 bases from V and 1 base from J; bases unmatched to any gene: 11. The CDR3: CASSLTGYETNTEAFF. The DNA of the CDR3 is TGTGCCAGCTCTCTGACAGGGTACGAGACGAACACTGAAGCTTTCTTT.

The chain combines TRBV11-1 with TRBJ1-1; possibly TRBD1 for D (5 bases). The CDR3 has 13 amino acids. Germline V gene lookup returns CDR1 SGHAT and CDR2 FQDESV (reference sequence). V was shortened by 5 bases and J by 7 bases, with 14 bases between the two germline ends. CDR3 coding DNA: TGTGCCAGCAGCCCGTTTGGGAGGGGTGAAGCTTTCTTT. Protein product: CASSPFGRGEAFF.

This rearrangement joins TRBV6-6 to TRBJ1-2; D is unclear. From germline, CDR1 is MNHNY and CDR2 SVGAGI (reference sequence). The ends were cut back, 0 bases at V and 7 bases at J, with 6 bases in the middle. The CDR3 runs 12 residues. CDR3 DNA: TGTGCCAGCAGTTACTCCTCGGGTGGCTACACCTTC. Translated, it gives CASSYSSGGYTF.

This clone was recorded once. This chain links TRBV5-1 with TRBJ1-1, with a possible D match to TRBD1 (6 bases). V gave up 0 bases and J gave up 4 bases, with 13 bases separating them. In germline, CDR1 is SGHRS, CDR2 YFSETQ. The CDR3 totals 15 residues. CDR3 in DNA: TGCGCCAGCAGCTTGGAAGGGGGGACGGGCACTGAAGCTTTCTTT. It encodes CASSLEGGTGTEAFF.

The rearrangement joins TRBV19 to TRBJ2-2, with D possibly being TRBD2 (6 bases). Trimming cost V 3 bases and J 8 bases, with 13 bases left between them. The CDR3 consists of 14 residues. Germline V gene lookup returns CDR1 LNHDA and CDR2 SQIVND (reference sequence). CDR3 amino acids: CASSMGLLMGELFF. CDR3 nucleotides: TGTGCCAGTAGTATGGGACTCCTTATGGGGGAGCTGTTTTTT.

Comments on this clone: This same CDR3 is encoded by further DNA sequences in the sample. J is TRBJ2-7 and V is TRBV18, with D tentatively TRBD2 (5 bases). Trimming removed 3 bases at V and 3 bases at J, with 9 bases between. This CDR3 region has 13 residues. Germline CDR1 is KGHSH and CDR2 is LQKENI. The CDR3 region is CASSPDRDYEQYF. CDR3 DNA sequence: TGTGCCAGCTCACCCGATCGGGACTACGAGCAGTACTTC.

CDR3 nucleotides: TGTGCCAGCAGCGACAGGGGGGCTGGCTACACCTTC. It codes for CASSDRGAGYTF. This chain connects TRBV27 to TRBJ1-2; 9 bases fit TRBD1. The CDR3 loop spans 12 amino acids. The V gene's germline CDR1 is MNHEY and CDR2 SMNVEV (reference sequence). V was pared by 6 bases and J by 7 bases, with 3 bases of the junction left unmatched.